These 5 T cell receptor beta chains came from one sample sequenced in a study of shared clonotypes between healthy human individuals. The repertoire was sequenced with immunoSEQ multiplex PCR; TCRdb's copy has only in-frame clones and lacks some. Of roughly 500,000 clones in the sample, roughly 95% were seen once. Sequenced: naive CD4+ T cells sorted from blood. The subset: CD45RA+ positively selected. These receptors all come from a woman in her thirties in good health.

V usage is TRBV7-2 and J usage is TRBJ2-3; no definite D call. The CDR3 spans 12 residues. V lost 1 base and J 5 bases, leaving 4 bases between the germline ends. CDR1 SGHTA and CDR2 FQGNSA come from the germline V gene. Here the CDR3 reads CASSLVGDTQYF. CDR3 nucleotide sequence: TGTGCCAGCAGCTTAGTTGGAGATACGCAGTATTTT.

J is TRBJ1-1 and V is TRBV4-2; a weak D match, TRBD1 (6 bases). Deletions cut 4 bases from V and 5 bases from J, with 20 bases between. Germline CDR1 and CDR2: LGHNA and YNFKEQ. The CDR3 is 16 amino acids. Written as DNA, the CDR3 is TGTGCCAGCAGCCCATTTCAGAAACAACAGGGAACTGAAGCTTTCTTT. Translated: CASSPFQKQQGTEAFF.

This chain links TRBV6-1 with TRBJ2-1; D is possibly TRBD2 (6 bases). The germline V gene has CDR1 MNHNS and CDR2 SASEGT. There are 15 residues in the CDR3. V lost 4 bases, J lost 4 bases, and 14 bases lay in between. Here the CDR3 DNA reads TGTGCCAGCAGTGGGGGCGGGGTTCCGTACAATGAGCAGTTCTTC. Translated: CASSGGGVPYNEQFF.

The chain joins TRBV28 to TRBJ1-2; D is possibly TRBD1 (5 bases). Germline CDR1 reads MDHEN; CDR2 reads SYDVKM. The CDR3 covers 13 residues. V gave up 8 bases and J gave up 4 bases, with 14 bases separating them. CDR3 nucleotides: TGTGCCAGCGCGGCAGGGCCCATCTATGGCTACACCTTC. It encodes CASAAGPIYGYTF.

The rearrangement uses TRBV6-5 and TRBJ2-7; D might be TRBD1 (6 bases). CDR1 is MNHEY, CDR2 SVGAGI, per germline. CDR3 length equals 14 residues. V lost 2 bases and J lost 3, with 11 bases in between. CDR3 residues: CASSYGRGDYEQYF. For the CDR3, the DNA is TGTGCCAGCAGTTACGGCAGGGGAGACTACGAGCAGTACTTC.